This T cell receptor beta chain was sequenced for a study of shared clonotypes between healthy human individuals. Across the whole study: Donors were a couple of women and three men aged 18 to 49.

The donor population consisted of healthy HIV-negative adults with no recent acute infections or vaccinations. The ends lost 4 bases at V and 5 bases at J; junction bases unmatched: 8. This CDR3 contains 15 residues. Looked up from germline, CDR1 is GTSNPN and CDR2 is SVGIG (reference sequence). The data were produced by immunoSEQ multiplex PCR, yet TCRdb's version contains in-frame clones alone and is incomplete. The data contain about 1.5 million clones, roughly 96% of them singletons. The clonotype comes from a man aged 30 to 45 in good health. The sample was naive CD4+ T cells sorted from blood. Subset meaning: CD45RA+ positively selected. The chain recombines TRBV30 with TRBJ2-2; 9 bases are shared with TRBD1. The CDR3 sequence: CAWTQLGTGTGELFF. The CDR3 nucleotides read TGTGCCTGGACCCAACTCGGGACAGGGACCGGGGAGCTGTTTTTT.